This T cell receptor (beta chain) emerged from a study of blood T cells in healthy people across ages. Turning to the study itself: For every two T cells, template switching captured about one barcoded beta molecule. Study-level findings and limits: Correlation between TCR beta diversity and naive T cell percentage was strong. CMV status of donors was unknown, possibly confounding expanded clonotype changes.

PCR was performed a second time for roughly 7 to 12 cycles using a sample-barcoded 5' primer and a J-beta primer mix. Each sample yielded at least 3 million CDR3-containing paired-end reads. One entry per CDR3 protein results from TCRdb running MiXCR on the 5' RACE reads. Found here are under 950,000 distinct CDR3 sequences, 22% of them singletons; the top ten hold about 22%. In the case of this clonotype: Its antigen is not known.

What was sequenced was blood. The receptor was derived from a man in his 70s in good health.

The CDR3 is CASRRTGWGPYNEQFF. The CDR3 DNA sequence: TGTGCCAGCAGGCGTACAGGGTGGGGACCCTACAATGAGCAGTTCTTC. The chain joins TRBV6-5 to TRBJ2-1; D perhaps matches TRBD1 (6 bases). CDR3 length equals 16 residues. CDR1 is MNHEY, CDR2 SVGAGI, per germline. V dropped 6 bases and J dropped 2 bases, with 17 bases sitting between them.